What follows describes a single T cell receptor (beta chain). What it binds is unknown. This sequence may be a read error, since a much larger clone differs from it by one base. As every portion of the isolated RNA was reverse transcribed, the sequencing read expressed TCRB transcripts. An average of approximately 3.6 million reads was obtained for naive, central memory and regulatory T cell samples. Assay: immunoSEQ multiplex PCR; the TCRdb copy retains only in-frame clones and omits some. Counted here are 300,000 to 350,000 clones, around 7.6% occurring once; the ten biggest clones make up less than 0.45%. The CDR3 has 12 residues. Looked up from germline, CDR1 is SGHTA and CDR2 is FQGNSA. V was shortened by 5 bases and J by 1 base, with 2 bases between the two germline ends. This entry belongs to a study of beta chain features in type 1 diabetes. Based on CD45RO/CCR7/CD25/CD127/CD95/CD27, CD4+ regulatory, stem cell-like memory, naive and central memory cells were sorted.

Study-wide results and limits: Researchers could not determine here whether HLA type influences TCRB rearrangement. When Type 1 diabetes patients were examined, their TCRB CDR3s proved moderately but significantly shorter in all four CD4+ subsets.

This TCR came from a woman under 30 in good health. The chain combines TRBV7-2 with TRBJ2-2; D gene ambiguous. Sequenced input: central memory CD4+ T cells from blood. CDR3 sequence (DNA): TGTGCCAGCAGCATGAACACCGGGGAGCTGTTTTTT. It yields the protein CASSMNTGELFF.